The entry below gives a single T cell receptor (beta chain) sequence along with its context. Its antigen is currently not known. There are no base qualities to consult, and no much larger clone falls within one base. The data were obtained in a study of CD8 T cells in Susac syndrome (dated 2019 in TCRdb). For context, the study as a whole: Of the Susac syndrome patients who were sequenced, over five had clinically active disease and roughly eight were in clinical remission. At blood withdrawal, Susac syndrome patients were either therapy-naive, taking corticosteroids (in some cases with IVIg as well), or taking IVIg alone. The study used repertoire sequencing to test whether antigen drove CD8+ T cell activation and differentiation in Susac syndrome.

RNA was extracted using the RNeasy kit, and about 0.45 to 1 ug of the RNA was reverse transcribed with random hexamers. The immunoSEQ multiplex PCR assay, covering 54 Vbeta and 13 Jbeta segments, was used to amplify TCR beta CDR3 regions. Bias from PCR amplification was corrected by using a synthetic template baseline for primer optimization and for computational correction. The authors' analysis ran thus. Only productive sequences were kept, with reads annotated to V, D and J genes according to IMGT and analyzed in immunoSEQ Analyzer. Clonality was computed as one minus Shannon entropy normalized by log2 of the number of productive unique sequences. Public and private clones were assessed among the 100 most prevalent clones of each patient and control. Clones were defined as Susac-specific when absent from the healthy and MS cohorts, from roughly 1,000 published viral clones and from other ImmuneACCESS disease sequences. The public reads were quality trimmed at Q25 with fastp and then assembled into clones with MiXCR by TCRdb, keeping productive beta chains. A single entry per CDR3 protein holds the most common genes and DNA from its merged rows. The V and J calls follow TCRdb's processing rather than the paper's. The sample records 150,000 to 200,000 distinct CDR3 sequences, roughly 94% of which are singletons. Around 0.1% of the sample is taken by the ten largest.

Peripheral blood CD8+ and CD4+ T cells from healthy donors, Susac syndrome patients and multiple sclerosis patients were profiled using high-throughput TCR beta sequencing. Recently defined diagnostic criteria for definite or probable disease were met by the Susac syndrome patients. CD8+ TEMRA cells were enriched by FACS, while bulk CD8+ and CD4+ T cells were purified by magnetic negative isolation. Blood was drawn into EDTA tubes, processed within 24 hours, and PBMCs were isolated by density gradient centrifugation. PBMCs intended for TCR sequencing were cryopreserved in liquid nitrogen and were subsequently thawed in a 37 degrees C water bath. Purity of sorted or isolated CD4+, CD8+ and CD8+ TEMRA cells was at least 90%. The germline V gene provides CDR1 MDHEN and CDR2 SYDVKM. There are 16 amino acids in the CDR3, from cysteine to phenylalanine inclusive. Only CDR3 DNA is held: 48 bases, read in frame from base 1. Trimming costs V 3 bases and J 0 bases, and their ends lie 12 bases apart.

The full study reports these points: In the CD4+ T cell repertoire of Susac syndrome patients, clonal expansion was not detected. The number of individuals in the TCR sequencing and HLA analysis was acknowledged as relatively small.

The sample comprised CD4+ T cells from PBMCs. The origin of this receptor is a human donor with Susac syndrome. The rearranged segments are TRBV28 and TRBJ2-4, with a tentative D gene TRBD2 over 6 matching bases. The bases read TGTGCCAGCAGTTTGGGCGGGATGATAGCCAAAAACATTCAGTACTTC. It translates as CASSLGGMIAKNIQYF.